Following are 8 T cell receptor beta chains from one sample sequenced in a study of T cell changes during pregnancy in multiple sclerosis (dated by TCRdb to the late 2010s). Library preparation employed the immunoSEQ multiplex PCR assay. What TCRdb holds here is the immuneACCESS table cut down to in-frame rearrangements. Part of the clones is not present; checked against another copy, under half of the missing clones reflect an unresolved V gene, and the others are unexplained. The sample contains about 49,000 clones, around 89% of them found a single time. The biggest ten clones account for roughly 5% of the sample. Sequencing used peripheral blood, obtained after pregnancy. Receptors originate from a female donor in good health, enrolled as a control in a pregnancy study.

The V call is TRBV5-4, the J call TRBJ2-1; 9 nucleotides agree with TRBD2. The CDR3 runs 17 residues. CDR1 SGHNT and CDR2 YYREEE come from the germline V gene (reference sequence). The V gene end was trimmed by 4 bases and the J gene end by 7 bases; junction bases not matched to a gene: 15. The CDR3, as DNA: TGTGCCAGCAGCCCCGTCACGGCGGCGGGAGGGCGGAATGAGCAGTTCTTC. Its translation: CASSPVTAAGGRNEQFF. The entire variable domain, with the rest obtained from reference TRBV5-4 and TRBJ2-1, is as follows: ETGVTQSPTHLIKTRGQQVTLRCSSQSGHNTVSWYQQALGQGPQFIFQYYREEENGRGNFPPRFSGLQFPNYSSELNVNALELDDSALYLCASSPVTAAGGRNEQFFGPGTRLTVL.

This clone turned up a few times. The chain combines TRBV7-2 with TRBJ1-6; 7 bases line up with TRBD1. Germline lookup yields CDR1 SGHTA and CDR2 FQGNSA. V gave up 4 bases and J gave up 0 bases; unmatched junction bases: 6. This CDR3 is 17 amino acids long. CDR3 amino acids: CASSSPTGLSYNSPLHF. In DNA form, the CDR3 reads TGTGCCAGCAGCTCGCCGACAGGGCTCTCCTATAATTCACCCCTCCACTTT.

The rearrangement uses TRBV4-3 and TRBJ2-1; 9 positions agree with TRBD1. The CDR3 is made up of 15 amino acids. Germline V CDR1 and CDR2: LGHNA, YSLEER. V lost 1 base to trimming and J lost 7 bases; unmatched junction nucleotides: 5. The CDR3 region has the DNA TGCGCCAGCAGCCAAGGGACAGGGGACTCTAATGAGCAGTTCTTC. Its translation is CASSQGTGDSNEQFF.

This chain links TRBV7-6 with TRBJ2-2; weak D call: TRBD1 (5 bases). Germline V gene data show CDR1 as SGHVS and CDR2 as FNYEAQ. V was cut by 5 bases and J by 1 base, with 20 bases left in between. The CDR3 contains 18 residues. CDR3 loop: CASSVLMGRQGNTGELFF. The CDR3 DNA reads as TGTGCCAGCAGCGTCCTAATGGGTCGGCAGGGGAACACCGGGGAGCTGTTTTTT.

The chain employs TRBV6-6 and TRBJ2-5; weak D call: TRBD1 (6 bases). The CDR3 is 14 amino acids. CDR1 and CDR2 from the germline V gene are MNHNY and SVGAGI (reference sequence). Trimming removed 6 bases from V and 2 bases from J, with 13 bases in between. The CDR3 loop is CASSIQGTQETQYF. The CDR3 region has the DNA TGTGCCAGCAGCATACAGGGAACTCAAGAGACCCAGTACTTC.

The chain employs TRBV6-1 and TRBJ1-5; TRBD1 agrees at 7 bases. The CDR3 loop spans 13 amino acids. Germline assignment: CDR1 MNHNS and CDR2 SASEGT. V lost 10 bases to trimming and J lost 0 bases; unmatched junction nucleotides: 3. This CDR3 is CATQGDSNQPQHF. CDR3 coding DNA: TGTGCCACCCAGGGGGATAGCAATCAGCCCCAGCATTTT.

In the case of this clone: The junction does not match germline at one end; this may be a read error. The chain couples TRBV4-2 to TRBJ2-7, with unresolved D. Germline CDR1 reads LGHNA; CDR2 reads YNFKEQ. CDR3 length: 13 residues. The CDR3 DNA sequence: TGTGCCAGCAGCCAAGATTTTCACCGCCTACAGTATTTC. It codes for CASSQDFHRLQYF.

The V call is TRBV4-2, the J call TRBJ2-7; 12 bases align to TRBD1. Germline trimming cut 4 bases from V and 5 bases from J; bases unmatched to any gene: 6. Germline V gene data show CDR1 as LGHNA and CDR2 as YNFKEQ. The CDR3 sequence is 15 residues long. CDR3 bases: TGTGCCAGCAGCCGCCGGGACAGGGGGCGGGACGAGCAGTACTTC. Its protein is CASSRRDRGRDEQYF.